The 17 T cell receptor beta chains below come from one sample, sequenced in a study of Tregs in tolerant kidney transplant recipients. Generated by immunoSEQ multiplex PCR, the TCRdb table keeps only in-frame clones and is missing some. The sample carries tens of thousands of clones, about 90% recorded once. Sequenced material: Tregs from blood. Receptors were obtained from a human donor in good health.

Only one count was recorded for this clone. The V gene is TRBV29-1, the J gene TRBJ2-5; D uncertain. Germline values: CDR1 SQVTM, CDR2 ANQGSEA. The CDR3 runs to 10 residues. V was pared by 3 bases and J by 4 bases, with 3 bases between. The CDR3 region is CSVEGETQYF. CDR3 DNA: TGCAGCGTTGAGGGAGAGACCCAGTACTTC.

V and J are TRBV10-3 and TRBJ2-7; D is perhaps TRBD1 or TRBD2 (5 bases each). V was shortened by 5 bases and J by 0 bases, with 8 bases between the two germline ends. The V gene's germline CDR1 is ENHRY and CDR2 SYGVKD. The CDR3 runs 13 residues. This chain's CDR3 is CAISWDRSYEQYF. CDR3 bases: TGTGCCATCAGTTGGGACCGCTCCTACGAGCAGTACTTC.

The V and J genes are TRBV5-6 and TRBJ2-7; D gene unclear. The ends were cut back, 1 base at V and 9 bases at J, with 8 bases in the middle. The CDR3 is 11 amino acids. Germline V lookup: CDR1 SGHDT, CDR2 YYEEEE. CDR3 residues: CASSLTGRQYF. CDR3 bases: TGTGCCAGCAGCTTGACCGGAAGGCAGTACTTC.

The chain uses TRBV5-1 and TRBJ2-7, with D possibly matching TRBD2 (5 bases). CDR1 is SGHRS and CDR2 is YFSETQ in the germline V gene. V lost 1 base and J 0 bases, leaving 14 bases between the germline ends. CDR3 length: 16 amino acids. The DNA of the CDR3 is TGCGCCAGCAGCTTGAGAGCGGCGGCGAGCTCCTACGAGCAGTACTTC. It encodes CASSLRAAASSYEQYF.

V is TRBV27 and J is TRBJ1-4, with TRBD1 matching 7 bases. Germline V lookup: CDR1 MNHEY, CDR2 SMNVEV (reference sequence). Losses at the gene ends were 5 bases for V and 4 bases for J; bases not matched to a gene: 4. This CDR3 region has 14 residues. CDR3 bases: TGTGCCAGCAGTCAGGGACAGATTAATGAAAAACTGTTTTTT. Protein sequence: CASSQGQINEKLFF.

This clone was found a few times. This chain links TRBV4-1 with TRBJ1-1; D uncertain. Trimming took 0 bases from V and 0 from J, leaving 17 bases between them. The CDR3 has 18 residues. Per germline, CDR1 MGHRA and CDR2 YSYEKL. The CDR3 sequence: CASSQDRGRITLNTEAFF. The CDR3 coding sequence is TGCGCCAGCAGCCAAGATCGAGGACGGATAACTCTGAACACTGAAGCTTTCTTT.

The V gene is TRBV19, the J gene TRBJ1-1; D gene ambiguous. V lost 1 base to trimming and J lost 5 bases, with 14 bases between them. There are 15 residues in the CDR3. The germline V gene has CDR1 LNHDA and CDR2 SQIVND (reference sequence). This CDR3 is CASSIGTAFGTEAFF. DNA of the CDR3: TGTGCCAGTAGTATAGGGACCGCGTTTGGGACTGAAGCTTTCTTT.

The chain joins TRBV9 to TRBJ2-3; no firm D call. Germline V lookup: CDR1 SGDLS, CDR2 YYNGEE. V was cut by 0 bases and J by 4 bases, with 0 bases left in between. The CDR3 sequence is 11 residues long. CDR3 sequence (DNA): TGTGCCAGCAGCGTAGCAGATACGCAGTATTTT. Amino acid sequence: CASSVADTQYF.

The J gene is TRBJ2-1, the V gene TRBV18; no definite D call. This CDR3 has 15 residues. Trimming stripped 3 bases from V and 0 bases from J, with 9 bases between. Germline-derived CDR1 and CDR2 are KGHSH and LQKENI. In DNA, the CDR3 is TGTGCCAGCTCACCCAGAACGGGCTCCTACAATGAGCAGTTCTTC. It codes for CASSPRTGSYNEQFF.

The chain recombines TRBV7-2 with TRBJ2-5; tentative D call: TRBD2 (6 bases). V dropped 5 bases and J dropped 4 bases, with 14 bases sitting between them. Germline CDR1 SGHTA, CDR2 FQGNSA. The CDR3 runs to 14 residues. CDR3: CASSDSRGLETQYF. The CDR3 DNA follows: TGTGCCAGCAGCGATTCGCGGGGATTAGAGACCCAGTACTTC.

This clone appeared a few times. V gene TRBV5-1 combines with J gene TRBJ2-6; 12 bases map to TRBD1. CDR3 length: 19 residues. The ends lost 5 bases at V and 1 base at J; junction bases unmatched: 10. CDR1 is SGHRS, CDR2 YFSETQ, per germline. The CDR3 spells CASSFPGQGARSGANVLTF. The CDR3 DNA is TGCGCCAGCAGTTTTCCGGGACAGGGGGCAAGGTCTGGGGCCAACGTCCTGACTTTC.

The chain couples TRBV6-5 to TRBJ1-1; the D gene is possibly TRBD1 (5 bases). Trimming pared 6 bases from V and 5 bases from J, leaving 16 bases between. Germline loops: CDR1 MNHEY, CDR2 SVGAGI. This CDR3 comprises 14 residues. The CDR3 sequence is CASSSPQGWTEAFF. The CDR3 DNA reads as TGTGCCAGCAGCTCCCCTCAGGGATGGACTGAAGCTTTCTTT.

V and J are TRBV19 and TRBJ1-3; D is possibly TRBD1 (5 bases). V was clipped by 7 bases and J by 1 base, with 11 bases between them. The V gene's germline CDR1 is LNHDA and CDR2 SQIVND (reference sequence). This CDR3 region has 14 residues. The CDR3 nucleotides read TGTGCCAGTACCGTGACAGAATCTGGAAACACCATATATTTT. This gives the protein CASTVTESGNTIYF.

The V call is TRBV6-5, the J call TRBJ1-5; 10 bases match TRBD1. The CDR3 loop spans 14 amino acids. Trimming removed 5 bases from V and 7 bases from J; junction bases left unmatched: 5. Germline loops: CDR1 MNHEY, CDR2 SVGAGI. CDR3 sequence: CASSDDRGHQPQHF. Written as DNA, the CDR3 is TGTGCCAGCAGTGACGACAGGGGGCACCAGCCCCAGCATTTT.

This chain links TRBV18 with TRBJ2-5, with a weak D call TRBD1 (7 bases). Germline V gives CDR1 KGHSH, CDR2 LQKENI. Trimming removed 2 bases from V and 2 bases from J, with 15 bases in between. The CDR3 runs 16 residues. In DNA form, the CDR3 reads TGTGCCAGCTCACCAGGAGGGGGCGTTCAGCAAGAGACCCAGTACTTC. Translated: CASSPGGGVQQETQYF.

V and J are TRBV5-1 and TRBJ2-7; D gene unclear. Germline assignment: CDR1 SGHRS and CDR2 YFSETQ. V was trimmed by 0 bases and J by 2 bases, leaving 9 bases between them. This CDR3 is built from 14 residues. The CDR3 spells CASSLATGTYEQYF. In DNA, the CDR3 is TGCGCCAGCAGCTTGGCCACCGGAACCTACGAGCAGTACTTC.

The rearrangement links TRBV18 to TRBJ2-3; TRBD1 aligns across 9 bases. Looked up from germline, CDR1 is KGHSH and CDR2 is LQKENI. The V gene end was trimmed by 3 bases and the J gene end by 4 bases; junction bases not matched to a gene: 2. The CDR3 sequence is 14 residues long. This CDR3 is CASSPRTGADTQYF. The CDR3 bases are TGTGCCAGCTCACCCCGGACAGGGGCAGATACGCAGTATTTT.